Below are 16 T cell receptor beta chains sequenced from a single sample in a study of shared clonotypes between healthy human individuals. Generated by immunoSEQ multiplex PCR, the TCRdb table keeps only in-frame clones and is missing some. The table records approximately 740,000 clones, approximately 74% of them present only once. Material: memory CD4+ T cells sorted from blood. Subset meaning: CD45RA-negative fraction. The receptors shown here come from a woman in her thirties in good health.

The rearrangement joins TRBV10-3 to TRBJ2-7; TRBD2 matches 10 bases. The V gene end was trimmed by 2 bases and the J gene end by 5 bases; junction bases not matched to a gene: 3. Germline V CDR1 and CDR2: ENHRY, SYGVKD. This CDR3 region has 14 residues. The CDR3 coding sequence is TGTGCCATCAGTGAGAGCGGGAGGGCCAACGAGCAGTACTTC. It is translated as CAISESGRANEQYF.

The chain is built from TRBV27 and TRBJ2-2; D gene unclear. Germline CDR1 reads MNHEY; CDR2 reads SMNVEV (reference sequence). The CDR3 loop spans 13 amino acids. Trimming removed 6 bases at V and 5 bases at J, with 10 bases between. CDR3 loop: CASRWGRTGELFF. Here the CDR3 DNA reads TGTGCCAGCAGGTGGGGAAGGACCGGGGAGCTGTTTTTT.

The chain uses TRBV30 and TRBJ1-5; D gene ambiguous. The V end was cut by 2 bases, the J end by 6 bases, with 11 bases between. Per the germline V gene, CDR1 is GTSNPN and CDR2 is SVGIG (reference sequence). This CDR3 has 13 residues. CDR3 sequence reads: CAWSPSSAQPQHF. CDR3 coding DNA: TGTGCCTGGAGTCCTTCATCTGCTCAGCCCCAGCATTTT.

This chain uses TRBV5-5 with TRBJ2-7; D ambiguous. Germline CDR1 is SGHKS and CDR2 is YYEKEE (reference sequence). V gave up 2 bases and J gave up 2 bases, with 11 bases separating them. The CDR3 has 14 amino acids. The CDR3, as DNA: TGTGCCAGCAGCTTTTCTAGTACCCCCTACGAGCAGTACTTC. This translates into CASSFSSTPYEQYF.

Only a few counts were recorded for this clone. CDR3 DNA sequence: TGCGCCAGCAGCTTGGGTGTCCTGAACGAGCAGTACTTC. Translation: CASSLGVLNEQYF. The chain couples TRBV5-1 to TRBJ2-7; D unclear. V lost 0 bases to trimming and J lost 5 bases, with 9 bases between them. Germline CDR1 SGHRS, CDR2 YFSETQ. The CDR3 loop spans 13 amino acids.

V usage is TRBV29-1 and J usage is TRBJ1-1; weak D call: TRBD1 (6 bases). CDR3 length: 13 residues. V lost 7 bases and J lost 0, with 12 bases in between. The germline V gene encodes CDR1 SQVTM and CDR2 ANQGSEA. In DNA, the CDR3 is TGCAGCGCGGGCTGGGACATGAACACTGAAGCTTTCTTT. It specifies CSAGWDMNTEAFF.

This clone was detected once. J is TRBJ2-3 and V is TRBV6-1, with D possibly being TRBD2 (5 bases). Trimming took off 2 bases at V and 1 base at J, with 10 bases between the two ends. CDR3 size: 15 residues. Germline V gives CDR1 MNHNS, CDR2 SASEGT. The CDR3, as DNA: TGTGCCAGCAGTGAACAGCGGAGCCGCACAGATACGCAGTATTTT. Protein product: CASSEQRSRTDTQYF.

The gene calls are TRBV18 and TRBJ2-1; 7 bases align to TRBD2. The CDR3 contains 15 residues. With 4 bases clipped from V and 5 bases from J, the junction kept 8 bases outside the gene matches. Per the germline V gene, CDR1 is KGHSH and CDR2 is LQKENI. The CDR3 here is CASSRLAAADNEQFF. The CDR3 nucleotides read TGTGCCAGCTCACGTCTAGCGGCAGCCGACAATGAGCAGTTCTTC.

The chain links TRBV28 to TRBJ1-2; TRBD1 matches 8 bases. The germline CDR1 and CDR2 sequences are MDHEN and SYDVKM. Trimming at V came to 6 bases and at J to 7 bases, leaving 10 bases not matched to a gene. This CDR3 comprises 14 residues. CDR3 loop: CASRSPGTGSGYTF. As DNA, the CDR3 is TGTGCCAGCAGATCACCCGGGACAGGCAGTGGCTACACCTTC.

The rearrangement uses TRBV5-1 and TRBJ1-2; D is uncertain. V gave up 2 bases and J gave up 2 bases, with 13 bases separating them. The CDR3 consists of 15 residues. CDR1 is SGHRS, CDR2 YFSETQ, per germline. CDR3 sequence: CASSFREGSNYGYTF. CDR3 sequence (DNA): TGCGCCAGCAGCTTCCGGGAGGGATCGAACTATGGCTACACCTTC.

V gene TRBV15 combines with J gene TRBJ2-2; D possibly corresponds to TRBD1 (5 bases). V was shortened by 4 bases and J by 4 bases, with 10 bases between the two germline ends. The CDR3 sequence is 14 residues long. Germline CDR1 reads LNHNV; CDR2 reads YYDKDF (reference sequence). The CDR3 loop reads CATSNTRVTGELFF. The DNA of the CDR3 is TGTGCCACCAGCAATACCAGGGTCACCGGGGAGCTGTTTTTT.

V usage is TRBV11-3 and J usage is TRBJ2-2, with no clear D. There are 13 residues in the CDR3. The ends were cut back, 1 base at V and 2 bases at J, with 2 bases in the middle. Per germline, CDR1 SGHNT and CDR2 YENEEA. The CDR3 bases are TGTGCCAGCAGCTTAGTTAACACCGGGGAGCTGTTTTTT. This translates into CASSLVNTGELFF.

CDR3 DNA: TGCGCCAGCAAGGGACTAGCGGGACCACCCGCGAACACCGGGGAGCTGTTTTTT. Amino acid sequence: CASKGLAGPPANTGELFF. J is TRBJ2-2 and V is TRBV10-1; 13 bases match TRBD2. Germline CDR1 WNHNN, CDR2 SYGVQD (reference sequence). Unmatched junction bases numbered 8, after V lost 7 bases and J lost 0 bases. This CDR3 has 18 amino acids.

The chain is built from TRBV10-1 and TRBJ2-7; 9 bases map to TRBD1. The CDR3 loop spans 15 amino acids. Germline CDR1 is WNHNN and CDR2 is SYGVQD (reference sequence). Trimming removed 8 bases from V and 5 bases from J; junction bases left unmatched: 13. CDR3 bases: TGCGCCAGCTCCCGGGGAGGGACAGGGTTGCACGAGCAGTACTTC. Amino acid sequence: CASSRGGTGLHEQYF.

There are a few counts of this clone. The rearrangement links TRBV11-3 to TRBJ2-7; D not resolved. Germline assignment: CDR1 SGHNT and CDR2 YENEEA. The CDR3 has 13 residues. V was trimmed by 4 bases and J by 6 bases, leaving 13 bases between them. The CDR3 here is CASSYRTDPEQYF. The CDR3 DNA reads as TGTGCCAGCAGCTATAGGACGGATCCCGAGCAGTACTTC.

The CDR3 protein is CASSLAGTDPYEQYF. The CDR3 bases are TGCGCCAGCAGCTTGGCTGGGACAGATCCCTACGAGCAGTACTTC. This chain links TRBV5-1 with TRBJ2-7, with 7 bases lining up with TRBD1. Germline V gene data show CDR1 as SGHRS and CDR2 as YFSETQ. This CDR3 has 15 residues. The V gene end was trimmed by 0 bases and the J gene end by 2 bases; junction bases not matched to a gene: 5.